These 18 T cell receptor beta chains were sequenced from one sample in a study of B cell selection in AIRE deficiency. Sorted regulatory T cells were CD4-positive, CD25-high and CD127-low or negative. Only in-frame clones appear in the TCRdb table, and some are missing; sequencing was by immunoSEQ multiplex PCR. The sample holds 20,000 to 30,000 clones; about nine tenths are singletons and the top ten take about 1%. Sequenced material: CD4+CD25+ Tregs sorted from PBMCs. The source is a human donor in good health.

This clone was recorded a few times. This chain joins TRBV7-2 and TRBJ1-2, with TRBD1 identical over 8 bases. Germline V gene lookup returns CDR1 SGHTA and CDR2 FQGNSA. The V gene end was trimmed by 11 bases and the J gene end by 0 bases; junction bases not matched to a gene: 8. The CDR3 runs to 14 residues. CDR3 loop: CAGRDRGANYGYTF. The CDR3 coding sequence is TGTGCCGGACGAGACAGGGGAGCTAACTATGGCTACACCTTC.

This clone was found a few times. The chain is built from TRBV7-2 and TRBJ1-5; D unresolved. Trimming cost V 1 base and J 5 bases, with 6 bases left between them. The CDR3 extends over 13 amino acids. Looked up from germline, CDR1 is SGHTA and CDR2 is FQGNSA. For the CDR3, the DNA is TGTGCCAGCAGCTTAGGGGCAGATCAGCCCCAGCATTTT. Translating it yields CASSLGADQPQHF.

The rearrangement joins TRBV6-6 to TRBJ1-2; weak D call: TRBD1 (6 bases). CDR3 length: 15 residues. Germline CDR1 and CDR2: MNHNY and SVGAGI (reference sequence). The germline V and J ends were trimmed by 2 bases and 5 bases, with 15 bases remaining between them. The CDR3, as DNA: TGTGCCAGCAGTTACGAGGCCCAGGGGCGGTATGGCTACACCTTC. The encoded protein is CASSYEAQGRYGYTF.

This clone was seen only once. CDR3 amino acids: CASSLGQGGEQYF. CDR3 in DNA: TGCGCCAGCAGCTTAGGGCAGGGGGGCGAGCAGTACTTC. The chain has TRBV5-1 and TRBJ2-7; tentative D call: TRBD1 (7 bases). The germline V and J ends were trimmed by 2 bases and 6 bases, with 12 bases remaining between them. In germline, CDR1 is SGHRS, CDR2 YFSETQ. The CDR3 totals 13 residues.

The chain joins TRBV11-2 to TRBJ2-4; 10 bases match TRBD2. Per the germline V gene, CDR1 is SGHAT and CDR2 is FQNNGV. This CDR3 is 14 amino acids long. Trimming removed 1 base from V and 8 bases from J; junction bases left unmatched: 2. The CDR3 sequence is CASSLVGLADIQYF. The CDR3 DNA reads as TGTGCCAGCAGCTTAGTTGGACTAGCGGACATTCAGTACTTC.

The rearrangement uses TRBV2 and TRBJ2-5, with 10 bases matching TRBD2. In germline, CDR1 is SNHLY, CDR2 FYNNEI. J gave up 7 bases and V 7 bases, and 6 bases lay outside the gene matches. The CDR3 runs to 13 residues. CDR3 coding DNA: TGTGCCAGCAAACTAGCGGGGCACGGGACCCAGTACTTC. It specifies CASKLAGHGTQYF.

This CDR3 reads CASRPTGFSGNTIYF. DNA for the CDR3: TGTGCCAGCAGGCCGACAGGGTTCTCTGGAAACACCATATATTTT. The chain has TRBV6-5 and TRBJ1-3; the match to TRBD1 covers 7 bases. Germline V gives CDR1 MNHEY, CDR2 SVGAGI. The CDR3 runs 15 residues. Losses at the gene ends were 6 bases for V and 0 bases for J; bases not matched to a gene: 5.

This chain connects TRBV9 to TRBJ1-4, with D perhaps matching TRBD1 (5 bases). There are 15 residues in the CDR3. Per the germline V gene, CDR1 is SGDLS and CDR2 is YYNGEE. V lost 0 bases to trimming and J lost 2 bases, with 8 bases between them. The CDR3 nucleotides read TGTGCCAGCAGCGTAGGGGGGATGACTAATGAAAAACTGTTTTTT. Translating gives CASSVGGMTNEKLFF.

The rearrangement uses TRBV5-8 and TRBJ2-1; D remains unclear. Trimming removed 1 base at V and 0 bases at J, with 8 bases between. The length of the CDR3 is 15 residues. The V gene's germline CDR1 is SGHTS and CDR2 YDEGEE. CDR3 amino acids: CASSLSPYSYNEQFF. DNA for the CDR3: TGTGCCAGCAGCTTGTCCCCTTACTCCTACAATGAGCAGTTCTTC.

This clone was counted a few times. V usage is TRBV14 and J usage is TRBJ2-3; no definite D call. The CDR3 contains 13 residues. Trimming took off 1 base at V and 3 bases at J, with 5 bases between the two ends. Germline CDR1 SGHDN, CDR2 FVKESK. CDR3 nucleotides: TGTGCCAGCAGCCAAGTTGCGACAGATACGCAGTATTTT. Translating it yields CASSQVATDTQYF.

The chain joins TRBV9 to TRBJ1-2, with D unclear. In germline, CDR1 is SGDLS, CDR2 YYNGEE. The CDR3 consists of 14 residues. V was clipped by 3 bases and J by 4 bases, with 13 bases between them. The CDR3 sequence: CASSARAHLYGYTF. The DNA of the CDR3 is TGTGCCAGCAGCGCCCGGGCCCACCTCTATGGCTACACCTTC.

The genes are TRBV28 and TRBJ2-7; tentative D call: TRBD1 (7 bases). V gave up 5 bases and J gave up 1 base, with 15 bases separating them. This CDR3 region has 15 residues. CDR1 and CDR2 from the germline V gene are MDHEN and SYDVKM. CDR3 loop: CASSRGTETSYEQYF. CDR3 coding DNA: TGTGCCAGCAGTCGCGGGACAGAGACTTCCTACGAGCAGTACTTC.

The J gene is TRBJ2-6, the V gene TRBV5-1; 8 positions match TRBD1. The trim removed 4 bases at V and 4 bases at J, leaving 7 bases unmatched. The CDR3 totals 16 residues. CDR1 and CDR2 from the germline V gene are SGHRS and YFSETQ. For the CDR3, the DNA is TGCGCCAGCAGCGCCGGACAGGGCTCGGGGGCCAACGTCCTGACTTTC. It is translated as CASSAGQGSGANVLTF. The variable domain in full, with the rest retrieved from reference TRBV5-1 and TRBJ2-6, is KAGVTQTPRYLIKTRGQQVTLSCSPISGHRSVSWYQQTPGQGLQFLFEYFSETQRNKGNFPGRFSGRQFSNSRSEMNVSTLELGDSALYLCASSAGQGSGANVLTFGAGSRLTVL.

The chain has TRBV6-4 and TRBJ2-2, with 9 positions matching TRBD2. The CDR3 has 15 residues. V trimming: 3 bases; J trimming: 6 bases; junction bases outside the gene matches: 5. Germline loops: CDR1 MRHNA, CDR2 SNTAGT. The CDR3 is CASSERGGFAGELFF. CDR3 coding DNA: TGTGCCAGCAGTGAGCGGGGGGGATTCGCCGGGGAGCTGTTTTTT.

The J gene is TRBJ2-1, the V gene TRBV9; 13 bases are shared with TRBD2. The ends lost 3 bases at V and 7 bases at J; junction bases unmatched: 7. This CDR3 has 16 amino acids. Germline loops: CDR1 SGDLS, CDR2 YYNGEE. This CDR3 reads CASSARLAGGPNEQFF. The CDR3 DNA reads TGTGCCAGCAGCGCCCGACTAGCGGGGGGACCGAATGAGCAGTTCTTC.

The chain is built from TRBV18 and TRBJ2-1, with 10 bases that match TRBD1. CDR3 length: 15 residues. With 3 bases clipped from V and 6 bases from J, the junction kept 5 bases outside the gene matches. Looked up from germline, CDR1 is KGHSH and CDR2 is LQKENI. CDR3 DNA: TGTGCCAGCTCACCCCCGGGACAGGGGATCAATGAGCAGTTCTTC. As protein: CASSPPGQGINEQFF.

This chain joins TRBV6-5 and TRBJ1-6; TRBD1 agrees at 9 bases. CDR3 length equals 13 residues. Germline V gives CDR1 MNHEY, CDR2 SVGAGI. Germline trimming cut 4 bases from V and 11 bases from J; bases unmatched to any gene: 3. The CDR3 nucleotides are TGTGCCAGCAGTTCGACAGGGGGTACACCCCTCCACTTT. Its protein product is CASSSTGGTPLHF.

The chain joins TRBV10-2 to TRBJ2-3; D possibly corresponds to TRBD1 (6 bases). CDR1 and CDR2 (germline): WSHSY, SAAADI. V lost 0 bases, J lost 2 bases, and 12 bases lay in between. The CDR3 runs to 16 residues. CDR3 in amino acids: CASSESIKGVTDTQYF. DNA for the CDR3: TGCGCCAGCAGTGAGTCGATCAAGGGGGTCACAGATACGCAGTATTTT.